The entry that follows covers one TCR beta chain sequence. The data stem from a study of T cell responses to AZD1222 COVID-19 vaccine. The CDR3 contains 13 residues. The V gene lost 0 bases and the J gene lost 7 bases, with 9 bases spanning the gap. Germline loops: CDR1 LGHDT, CDR2 YNNKEL (reference sequence). TCRdb's table, derived via immunoSEQ multiplex PCR, lists solely in-frame clones and lacks some. The sample has about 140,000 clones; roughly 92% are singletons. The gene calls are TRBV3-1 (or the pseudogene TRBV3-2) and TRBJ1-2, with D hard to call. This clonotype originated in an adult who received the AZD1222 COVID-19 vaccine. The material was peripheral blood, obtained 28 days after the second AZD1222 dose. CDR3 protein: CASSQDRGVGYTF. The CDR3 DNA reads TGTGCCAGCAGCCAAGATCGAGGTGTTGGCTACACCTTC.